Listed below are T cell receptor beta chains from one sample, sequenced in a study of graft-versus-host responses after intestinal transplantation. Measured with immunoSEQ multiplex PCR; TCRdb has only the in-frame clones, and not every one. The sample lists roughly 90,000 clones, around 93% seen once, with less than 0.45% in the top ten. These TCRs' antigens remain unknown. Source: unstimulated CD4+ T cells sorted from spleen or lymph node cells, taken before transplant. The receptors were gathered from a human donor who was the organ donor for an intestinal transplant. The CDR3 runs from the conserved cysteine through the conserved F or W. A D gene is named only where the DNA matches it firmly. The size entry is marked missing in some rows and otherwise reads once, few, many or a size class.

d_gene | j_gene | abundance | v_gene | CDR3aa | CDR3nt
TRBD2 | TRBJ2-3 | - | TRBV28 | CAGAGGLAGRTDTQYF | TGTGCCGGAGCGGGGGGACTAGCGGGAAGAACAGATACGCAGTATTTT
- | TRBJ2-4 | - | TRBV10-3 | CAISEGQQEDIQYF | TGTGCCATCAGTGAGGGACAGCAGGAGGACATTCAGTACTTC
TRBD1 | TRBJ1-6 | - | TRBV2 | CASRQGYNSPLHF | TGTGCCAGCAGACAGGGGTATAATTCACCCCTCCACTTT
TRBD1 | TRBJ1-1 | - | TRBV7-9 | CASSSDRGRAFF | TGTGCCAGCAGCTCCGACAGGGGACGAGCTTTCTTT
- | TRBJ2-5 | few | TRBV5-1 | CASSSQETQYF | TGCGCCAGCAGCTCTCAAGAGACCCAGTACTTC
TRBD2 | TRBJ2-7 | - | TRBV19 | CASSILQLAGLDEQYF | TGTGCCAGTAGTATCCTCCAACTAGCGGGGTTGGACGAGCAGTACTTC
TRBD1 | TRBJ2-7 | - | TRBV18 | CASSSTGALYEQYF | TGTGCCAGCTCATCGACAGGGGCTCTATACGAGCAGTACTTC
TRBD2 | TRBJ2-4 | - | TRBV30 | CAWSVRLAGGENIQYF | TGTGCCTGGAGTGTTAGGCTAGCGGGAGGGGAAAACATTCAGTACTTC
- | TRBJ1-2 | - | TRBV6-5 | CASSPEGGNYYGYTF | TGTGCCAGCAGCCCCGAAGGGGGTAACTACTATGGCTACACCTTC
TRBD2 | TRBJ2-3 | - | TRBV5-1 | CASSGGAWGDTQYF | TGCGCCAGTAGCGGGGGGGCCTGGGGAGATACGCAGTATTTT
- | TRBJ2-3 | - | TRBV5-1 | CASSLATGDQYF | TGCGCCAGCAGCTTGGCTACCGGGGATCAGTATTTT
TRBD1 | TRBJ2-1 | - | TRBV9 | CASSVAVGQGFWNEQFF | TGTGCCAGCAGCGTAGCAGTCGGACAGGGTTTTTGGAATGAGCAGTTCTTC
TRBD1 | TRBJ1-1 | - | TRBV5-1 | CASSYPGQGITEAFF | TGCGCCAGCAGCTACCCGGGACAGGGAATCACTGAAGCTTTCTTT
TRBD1 | TRBJ1-6 | - | TRBV15 | CATSKGQGGFNSPLHF | TGTGCCACCAGTAAGGGACAGGGAGGTTTTAATTCACCCCTCCACTTT
- | TRBJ1-2 | - | TRBV10-3 | CAISRSNYGYTF | TGTGCCATCAGTAGGAGTAACTATGGCTACACCTTC
TRBD2 | TRBJ2-3 | - | TRBV7-7 | CASSLGAGGTDTQYF | TGTGCTAGCAGCTTAGGGGCGGGAGGCACAGATACGCAGTATTTT
- | TRBJ2-5 | - | TRBV5-1 | CASTGYGGHGAGALRETQYF | TGCGCCAGCACCGGATACGGGGGCCATGGGGCGGGGGCCCTCCGGGAGACCCAGTACTTC
- | TRBJ1-1 | - | TRBV7-9 | CASSLRGQTEAFF | TGTGCCAGCAGCTTAAGGGGTCAAACTGAAGCTTTCTTT
- | TRBJ2-7 | few | TRBV5-1 | CASSLGGLSYEQYF | TGCGCCAGCAGCCTAGGAGGTTTATCCTACGAGCAGTACTTC
- | TRBJ1-1 | - | TRBV6-1 | CASSEWPGSRTEAFF | TGTGCCAGCAGTGAATGGCCGGGAAGTCGCACTGAAGCTTTCTTT
TRBD2 | TRBJ2-3 | - | TRBV5-8 | CASSLMGLAENTDTQYF | TGTGCCAGCAGCTTGATGGGACTAGCGGAGAACACAGATACGCAGTATTTT
- | TRBJ1-5 | - | TRBV6-5 | CASSLNRNQPQHF | TGTGCCAGCAGTTTAAACAGAAATCAGCCCCAGCATTTT
- | TRBJ2-5 | - | TRBV25-1 | CASSAQAGEETQYF | TGTGCCAGCAGTGCTCAGGCGGGTGAAGAGACCCAGTACTTC
- | TRBJ2-7 | - | TRBV28 | CASSLPGRVYEQYF | TGTGCCAGCAGTTTGCCTGGGAGAGTCTACGAGCAGTACTTC
TRBD2 | TRBJ2-5 | once | TRBV11-2 | CASSLGRGGLVQETQYF | TGTGCCAGCAGCTTAGGGCGGGGGGGCCTGGTCCAAGAGACCCAGTACTTC
- | TRBJ1-4 | few | TRBV5-1 | CASSLTFHEKLFF | TGCGCCAGCAGCCTGACATTTCACGAAAAACTGTTTTTT
TRBD1 | TRBJ1-4 | - | TRBV9 | CASSPRGEKLFF | TGTGCCAGCAGCCCCAGGGGGGAAAAACTGTTTTTT
- | TRBJ1-2 | - | TRBV30 | CAWSAGSYGYTF | TGTGCCTGGAGTGCGGGGAGCTATGGCTACACCTTC
TRBD1 | TRBJ2-2 | - | TRBV19 | CASSQSQGGWWTGELFF | TGTGCCAGTAGCCAGAGCCAAGGGGGCTGGTGGACCGGGGAGCTGTTTTTT
- | TRBJ1-2 | - | TRBV6-5 | CASSYLRGKDYGYTF | TGTGCCAGCAGTTACCTAAGGGGGAAGGACTATGGCTACACCTTC
- | TRBJ1-1 | - | TRBV11-3 | CASSLVASTEAFF | TGTGCCAGCAGCTTAGTGGCCAGCACTGAAGCTTTCTTT
- | TRBJ2-1 | - | TRBV6-1 | CASSESLMGRAPFF | TGTGCCAGCAGTGAATCGCTTATGGGCAGGGCGCCGTTCTTC
- | TRBJ1-1 | once | TRBV5-1 | CASSLYFDSMNTEAFF | TGCGCCAGCAGCTTGTATTTCGACAGCATGAACACTGAAGCTTTCTTT
- | TRBJ2-5 | few | TRBV7-6 | CASSSRLRQETQYF | TGTGCCAGCAGCTCCAGACTGAGACAAGAGACCCAGTACTTC
TRBD2 | TRBJ2-3 | - | TRBV4-1 | CASSQESRGRSGGGTDTQYF | TGCGCCAGCAGCCAAGAGTCACGAGGACGAAGCGGGGGGGGAACAGATACGCAGTATTTT
- | TRBJ2-3 | - | TRBV18 | CASSPRLQGNTDTQYF | TGTGCCAGCTCACCAAGGTTGCAGGGAAACACAGATACGCAGTATTTT